A single TCR beta chain is shown here with its context. These data belong to a study of technical replicates of blood from a few donors. Looked up from germline, CDR1 is SGHDT and CDR2 is YYEEEE. Trimming cost V 2 bases and J 1 base; bases outside gene matches: 17. The CDR3 totals 19 residues. Only in-frame clones appear in the TCRdb table, and some are missing; sequencing was by immunoSEQ multiplex PCR. The table records approximately 74,000 clones, nearly 98% of them present only once. The chain carries TRBV5-6 and TRBJ2-5; 7 bases match TRBD2. This clonotype originated in a human donor in good health. The sample comprised T cells isolated from PBMCs. CDR3 nucleotide sequence: TGTGCCAGCAGCTTCAGTGAGCGGGGTTATCCAACATCCCAAGAGACCCAGTACTTC. Protein sequence: CASSFSERGYPTSQETQYF. The entire variable domain, with the rest obtained from reference TRBV5-6 and TRBJ2-5, is as follows: DAGVTQSPTHLIKTRGQQVTLRCSPKSGHDTVSWYQQALGQGPQFIFQYYEEEERQRGNFPDRFSGHQFPNYSSELNVNALLLGDSALYLCASSFSERGYPTSQETQYFGPGTRLLVL.